Following are 13 T cell receptor beta chains from one sample sequenced in a study of T cells after yellow fever vaccination (dated by TCRdb to between 2018 and 2020). The meaning of the sample's treatment or condition label: live attenuated yellow fever vaccine strain. Receptor amplification or capture employed 5' RACE. The reads were generated on an Illumina HiSeq 2500. TCRdb reprocessing: public reads trimmed at Q25 with fastp, clones called with MiXCR, in-frame beta chains kept. Rows merge per CDR3 protein into single entries with the most common DNA and genes. The sample table records around 550,000 distinct CDR3 sequences; 19% of these occur just once. Around 15% of the sample lies in the top ten. Sequencing was performed on PBMCs, taken 15 days after the yellow fever booster vaccination. These receptors originate from a man younger than 45 who received the YFV17D yellow fever vaccine.

The chain links TRBV3-1 to TRBJ2-1; D not resolved. This CDR3 spans 17 amino acids. Germline V gene lookup returns CDR1 LGHDT and CDR2 YNNKEL (reference sequence). Between the trimmed V and J ends, which lost 3 bases and 4 bases, there was a span of 19 bases. The CDR3, as DNA: TGTGCCAGCAGCCAGTTTGGGATTGCGGACGGGTACAATGAGCAGTTCTTC. This translates into CASSQFGIADGYNEQFF.

This clonotype was observed a few times. V usage is TRBV12-3 or TRBV12-4 and J usage is TRBJ2-7, with 7 positions matching TRBD2. J lost 2 bases, V lost 2 bases, and 6 bases had no gene match. The CDR3 has 15 amino acids. CDR3 coding DNA: TGTGCCAGCAGTTTATTTACTAGCGTAGCCTACGAGCAGTACTTC. It yields the protein CASSLFTSVAYEQYF.

This clonotype was detected only a few times. The chain joins TRBV6-5 to TRBJ2-5; D gene uncertain. This CDR3 is 15 amino acids long. The germline V gene has CDR1 MNHEY and CDR2 SVGAGI. With 0 bases removed from V and 1 base from J, the gap between germline ends came to 9 bases. In nucleotides, the CDR3 is TGTGCCAGCAGTTACTCGTCCCCAGTCCAAGAGACCCAGTACTTC. Residues: CASSYSSPVQETQYF.

This clonotype was seen only a few times. CDR3 nucleotides: TGCAGCGCTCGGGTGGTCCGGGGCGAGCAGTACTTC. Residues: CSARVVRGEQYF. The gene calls are TRBV29-1 and TRBJ2-7; D might be TRBD2 (5 bases). CDR1 is SQVTM and CDR2 is ANQGSEA in the germline V gene. This CDR3 has 12 residues. The V end was cut by 7 bases, the J end by 6 bases, with 16 bases between.

This clonotype was seen more than once but under ten times. The V call is TRBV6-1, the J call TRBJ2-3; 10 bases are shared with TRBD2. The CDR3 consists of 16 residues. Germline CDR1 reads MNHNS; CDR2 reads SASEGT. Unmatched junction bases numbered 7, after V lost 5 bases and J lost 2 bases. CDR3 sequence: CASSLTSGISTDTQYF. In DNA form, the CDR3 reads TGTGCCAGCAGTCTCACTAGCGGGATTTCCACAGATACGCAGTATTTT.

This clonotype came up a few times. The V and J genes are TRBV29-1 and TRBJ2-7; no firm D call. Germline lookup yields CDR1 SQVTM and CDR2 ANQGSEA. V was pared by 6 bases and J by 3 bases, with 15 bases between. There are 13 residues in the CDR3. The CDR3 DNA is TGCAGCGTGGCTGGCGCGCCGAACTACGAGCAGTACTTC. It yields the protein CSVAGAPNYEQYF.

The gene calls are TRBV30 and TRBJ2-3; D is ambiguous. V lost 3 bases and J lost 5, with 3 bases in between. Germline CDR1 GTSNPN, CDR2 SVGIG (reference sequence). The CDR3 has 10 residues. The CDR3 DNA sequence: TGTGCCTGGAGCGTAGATACGCAGTATTTT. It encodes CAWSVDTQYF.

V gene TRBV12-3 or TRBV12-4 combines with J gene TRBJ2-1; 7 bases map to TRBD2. Trimming cost V 2 bases and J 9 bases; bases outside gene matches: 10. The CDR3 is made up of 15 amino acids. The DNA of the CDR3 is TGTGCCAGCAGTTTATTGGGGAGGGCCGGTGGTGAGCAGTTCTTC. This codes for CASSLLGRAGGEQFF.

This rearrangement joins TRBV5-1 to TRBJ2-7; D call uncertain. The CDR3 has 14 amino acids. Trimming pared 1 base from V and 3 bases from J, leaving 11 bases between. Germline lookup yields CDR1 SGHRS and CDR2 YFSETQ. CDR3 residues: CASSLRSTNYEQYF. In DNA form, the CDR3 reads TGCGCCAGCAGCTTGAGGTCCACGAACTACGAGCAGTACTTC.

This clonotype was counted a few times. The genes are TRBV12-3 or TRBV12-4 and TRBJ2-7; D remains unclear. The CDR3 length is 13 residues. Trimming stripped 3 bases from V and 2 bases from J, with 8 bases between. CDR3 sequence: CASSLYEPYEQYF. In DNA form, the CDR3 reads TGTGCCAGCAGTTTGTACGAGCCCTACGAGCAGTACTTC.

The chain employs TRBV5-1 and TRBJ2-2; D ambiguous. CDR3 length equals 15 residues. Germline CDR1 reads SGHRS; CDR2 reads YFSETQ. V lost 4 bases and J lost 4, with 14 bases in between. CDR3 coding DNA: TGCGCCAGCAGCGAGCTGGGCCCGATCACCGGGGAGCTGTTTTTT. Translation: CASSELGPITGELFF.

The sample holds a few counts of this clonotype. In DNA form, the CDR3 reads TGTGCCAGCAATGACGGACAGCCGAATCAGCCCCAGCATTTT. Its translation: CASNDGQPNQPQHF. V and J are TRBV2 and TRBJ1-5, with D perhaps matching TRBD1 (6 bases). The CDR3 has 14 amino acids. Deletions cut 7 bases from V and 4 bases from J, with 14 bases between. CDR1 and CDR2 (germline): SNHLY, FYNNEI.

This rearrangement joins TRBV20-1 to TRBJ2-7, with TRBD2 matching over 10 bases. The CDR3 length is 13 residues. From germline, CDR1 is DFQATT and CDR2 SNEGSKA (reference sequence). Germline trimming cut 5 bases from V and 3 bases from J; bases unmatched to any gene: 4. The chain's CDR3 is CSARIAGGYEQYF. The CDR3 nucleotides are TGCAGTGCTCGAATAGCGGGAGGCTACGAGCAGTACTTC.